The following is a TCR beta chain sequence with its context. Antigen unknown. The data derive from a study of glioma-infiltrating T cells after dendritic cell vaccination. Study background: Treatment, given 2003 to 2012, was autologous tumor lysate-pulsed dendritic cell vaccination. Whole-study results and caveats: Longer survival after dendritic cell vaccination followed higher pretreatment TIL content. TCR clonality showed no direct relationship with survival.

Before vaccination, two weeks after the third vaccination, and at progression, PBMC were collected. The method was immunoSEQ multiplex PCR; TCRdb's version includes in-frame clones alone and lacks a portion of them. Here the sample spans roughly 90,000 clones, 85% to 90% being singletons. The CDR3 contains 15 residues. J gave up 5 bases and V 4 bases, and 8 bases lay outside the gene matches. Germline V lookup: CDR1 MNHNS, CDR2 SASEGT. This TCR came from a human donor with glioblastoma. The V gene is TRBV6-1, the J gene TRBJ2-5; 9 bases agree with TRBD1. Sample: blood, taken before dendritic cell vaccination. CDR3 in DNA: TGTGCCAGCAGTGCGGCGAGGACAGGGGACGAGACCCAGTACTTC. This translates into CASSAARTGDETQYF.